Here is one TCR beta chain with its context. Its specificity is not known. The data originate from a study of OX40 agonist ivuxolimab in advanced cancers. The overall study: Intravenous ivuxolimab at 0.01 to 10 mg/kg was given to patients every 2 weeks.

Study-level points and caveats: More expanded clones were found, on average, in CD8+ than in CD4+ T cells.

The germline V gene has CDR1 KGHSH and CDR2 LQKENI. J was trimmed by 8 bases and V by 6 bases; bases with no gene match: 7. The CDR3 has 14 residues. Samples were taken at baseline and on day 1 of cycles 4 and 7. Assay used: immunoSEQ multiplex PCR; TCRdb lists only in-frame clones, some missing. Of nearly 85,000 clones in the sample, 65% to 90% were seen once. J is TRBJ1-2 and V is TRBV18; 12 bases agree with TRBD1. The sample in question was CD4+ or CD8+ T cells sorted from blood, obtained in a trial of the OX40 agonist ivuxolimab. The TCR originated in an adult with an advanced solid tumor such as melanoma, head and neck, liver or kidney cancer. The CDR3 region is CASSLGQGANGYTF. The CDR3 DNA sequence: TGTGCCAGCTCCCTGGGACAGGGGGCAAACGGCTACACCTTC.